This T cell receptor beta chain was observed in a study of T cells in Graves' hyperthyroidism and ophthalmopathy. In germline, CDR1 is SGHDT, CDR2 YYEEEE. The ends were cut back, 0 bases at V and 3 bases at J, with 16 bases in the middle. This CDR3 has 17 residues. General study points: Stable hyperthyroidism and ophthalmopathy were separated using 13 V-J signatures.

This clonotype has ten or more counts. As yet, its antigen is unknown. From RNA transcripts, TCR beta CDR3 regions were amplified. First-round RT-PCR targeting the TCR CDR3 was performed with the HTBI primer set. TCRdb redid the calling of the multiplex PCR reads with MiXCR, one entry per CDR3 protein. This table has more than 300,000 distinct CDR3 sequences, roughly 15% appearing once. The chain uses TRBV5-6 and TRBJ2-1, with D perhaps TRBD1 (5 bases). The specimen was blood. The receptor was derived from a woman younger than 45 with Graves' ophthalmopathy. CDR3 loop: CASSLADRTLYYNEQFF. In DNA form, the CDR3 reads TGTGCCAGCAGCTTGGCCGATCGGACACTTTACTACAATGAGCAGTTCTTC.